The 10 T cell receptor beta chains presented below share a single source sample, sequenced in a study of CD8 T cells in ankylosing spondylitis. From the 5' RACE reads, TCRdb called clonotypes with MiXCR, one entry per CDR3 protein. The sample has more than 150,000 distinct CDR3 sequences, 9.5% to 15% seen once; the top ten hold more than 15%. Source material: blood, either unsorted or a sorted T cell fraction (not recorded which). These receptors were obtained from a male donor with ankylosing spondylitis or in good health (not recorded which).

This clonotype has just a few counts. CDR3 bases: TGTGCCACCAGACTAAGCGGGAGTGAGACCCAGTACTTC. Its translation: CATRLSGSETQYF. The J gene is TRBJ2-5, the V gene TRBV15, with 8 bases fitting TRBD2. CDR1 and CDR2 from the germline V gene are LNHNV and YYDKDF (reference sequence). J was trimmed by 5 bases and V by 6 bases; bases with no gene match: 5. The CDR3 extends over 13 amino acids.

This clonotype has just a few counts. V usage is TRBV7-6 and J usage is TRBJ1-1; possible D gene TRBD1, 6 bases. Germline CDR1 reads SGHVS; CDR2 reads FNYEAQ. The CDR3 consists of 13 residues. The V gene lost 3 bases and the J gene lost 6 bases, with 11 bases spanning the gap. The CDR3, as DNA: TGTGCCAGCAGCTTCTTACAGGGACCTGAAGCTTTCTTT. Translated, it gives CASSFLQGPEAFF.

The chain joins TRBV5-1 to TRBJ2-3, with D unclear. The CDR3 consists of 15 residues. CDR1 SGHRS and CDR2 YFSETQ come from the germline V gene. The V end was cut by 4 bases, the J end by 0 bases, with 12 bases between. This CDR3 is CASSPRQPSTDTQYF. CDR3 bases: TGCGCCAGCAGCCCCAGACAACCAAGCACAGATACGCAGTATTTT.

This clonotype turned up a few times. The chain couples TRBV11-2 to TRBJ1-4; D is ambiguous. CDR1 SGHAT and CDR2 FQNNGV come from the germline V gene. Deletions cut 4 bases from V and 6 bases from J, with 18 bases between. CDR3 length: 16 residues. CDR3 region: CASSSWTEASDEKLFF. The CDR3 DNA is TGTGCCAGCAGCTCATGGACTGAGGCGTCCGATGAAAAACTGTTTTTT.

Of note for this clonotype: A much larger clone differs by one base, so this may be a read error. This chain links TRBV11-3 with TRBJ2-7; the D is unclear. There are 12 residues in the CDR3. CDR1 and CDR2 (germline): SGHNT, YENEEA. The DNA for the CDR3 is TGTACCAGCAGCCTCTGGGGTCCCGAGCAGTACTTC. It translates to CTSSLWGPEQYF.

V and J are TRBV5-6 and TRBJ2-1, with a tentative D call TRBD2 (5 bases). V lost 10 bases, J lost 0 bases, and 11 bases lay in between. This CDR3 comprises 13 residues. From germline, CDR1 is SGHDT and CDR2 YYEEEE. This CDR3 is CASEAASYNEQFF. The DNA of the CDR3 is TGTGCCTCCGAAGCGGCCTCCTACAATGAGCAGTTCTTC.

In its sample, this clonotype was seen a few times. This chain connects TRBV30 to TRBJ1-1, with D perhaps matching TRBD1 (6 bases). Germline V CDR1 and CDR2: GTSNPN, SVGIG (reference sequence). Trimming removed 2 bases at V and 8 bases at J, with 9 bases between. This CDR3 contains 11 residues. The CDR3 region has the DNA TGTGCCTGGAGTCCCGGGACAGAAGCTTTCTTT. Translating gives CAWSPGTEAFF.

The J gene is TRBJ2-7, the V gene TRBV20-1, with D perhaps being TRBD1 or TRBD2 (7 bases each). This CDR3 has 15 amino acids. Germline V gives CDR1 DFQATT, CDR2 SNEGSKA (reference sequence). The germline V and J ends were trimmed by 1 base and 4 bases, with 17 bases remaining between them. The CDR3 nucleotides read TGCAGTGCTAGAGGGGGGGGACAGTCCCTATACGAGCAGTACTTC. Protein: CSARGGGQSLYEQYF.

This clonotype was observed a few times. The chain is built from TRBV3-1 and TRBJ1-3; 7 bases align to TRBD1. CDR1 is LGHDT and CDR2 is YNNKEL in the germline V gene (reference sequence). The trim removed 4 bases at V and 0 bases at J, leaving 15 bases unmatched. This CDR3 has 19 amino acids. The CDR3 reads CASSLDRVPNPFSGNTIYF. The CDR3 coding sequence is TGTGCCAGCAGCCTTGACAGGGTTCCTAACCCCTTCTCTGGAAACACCATATATTTT.

This rearrangement joins TRBV10-3 to TRBJ2-1; unclear D gene. The length of the CDR3 is 13 residues. Germline CDR1 and CDR2: ENHRY and SYGVKD. V was cut by 3 bases and J by 7 bases, with 10 bases left in between. DNA of the CDR3: TGTGCCATCAGTGAAAGGGTTACGAATGAGCAGTTCTTC. Translated: CAISERVTNEQFF.